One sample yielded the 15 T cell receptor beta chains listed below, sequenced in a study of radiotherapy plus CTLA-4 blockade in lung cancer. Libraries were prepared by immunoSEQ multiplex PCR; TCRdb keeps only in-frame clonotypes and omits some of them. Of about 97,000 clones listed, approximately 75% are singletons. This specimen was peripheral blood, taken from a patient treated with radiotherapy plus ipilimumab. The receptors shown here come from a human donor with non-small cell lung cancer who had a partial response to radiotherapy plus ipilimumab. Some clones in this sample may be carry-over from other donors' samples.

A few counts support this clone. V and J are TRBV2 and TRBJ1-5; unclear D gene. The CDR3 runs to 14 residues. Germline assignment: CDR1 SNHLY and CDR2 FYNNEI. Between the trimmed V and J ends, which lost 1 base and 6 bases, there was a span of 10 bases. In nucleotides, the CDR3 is TGTGCCAGCAGTGAAGGCCGGACTGCTCAGCCCCAGCATTTT. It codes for CASSEGRTAQPQHF.

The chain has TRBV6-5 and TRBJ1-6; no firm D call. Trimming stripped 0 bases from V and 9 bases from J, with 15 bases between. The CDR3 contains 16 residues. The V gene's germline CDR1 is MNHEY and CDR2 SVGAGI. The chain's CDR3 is CASSYSRAGNPSPLHF. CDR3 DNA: TGTGCCAGCAGTTACTCGAGGGCGGGAAACCCTTCACCCCTCCACTTT.

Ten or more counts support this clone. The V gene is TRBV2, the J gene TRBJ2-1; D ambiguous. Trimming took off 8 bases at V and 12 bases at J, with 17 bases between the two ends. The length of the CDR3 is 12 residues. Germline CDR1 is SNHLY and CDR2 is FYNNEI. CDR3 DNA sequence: TGTGCCAGCGCCGCTTCGGCCCTAGGGCAGTTCTTC. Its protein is CASAASALGQFF.

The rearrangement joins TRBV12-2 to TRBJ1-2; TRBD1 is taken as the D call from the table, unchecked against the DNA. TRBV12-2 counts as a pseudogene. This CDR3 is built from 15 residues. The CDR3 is CASRQLDSLLYGYTF. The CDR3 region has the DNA TGTGCAAGTCGCCAACTCGACAGTCTCCTTTATGGCTACACCTTC.

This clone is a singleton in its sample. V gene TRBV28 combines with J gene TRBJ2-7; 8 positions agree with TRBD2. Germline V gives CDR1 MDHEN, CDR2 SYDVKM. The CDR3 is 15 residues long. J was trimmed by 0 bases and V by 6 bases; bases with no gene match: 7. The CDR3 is CASRPTSGGSYEQYF. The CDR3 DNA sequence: TGTGCCAGCAGACCCACTAGCGGAGGCTCCTACGAGCAGTACTTC.

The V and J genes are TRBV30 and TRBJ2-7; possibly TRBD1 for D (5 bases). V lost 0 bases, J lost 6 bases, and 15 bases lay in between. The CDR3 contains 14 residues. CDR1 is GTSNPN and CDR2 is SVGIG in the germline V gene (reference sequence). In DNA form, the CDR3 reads TGTGCCTGGAGTGTACAGGTCGGAGTGGGCGAGCAGTACTTC. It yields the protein CAWSVQVGVGEQYF.

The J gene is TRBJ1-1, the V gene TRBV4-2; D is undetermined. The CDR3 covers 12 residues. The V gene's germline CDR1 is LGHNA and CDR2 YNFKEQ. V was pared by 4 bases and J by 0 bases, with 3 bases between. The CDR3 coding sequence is TGTGCCAGCAGCCCCATGAACACTGAAGCTTTCTTT. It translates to CASSPMNTEAFF.

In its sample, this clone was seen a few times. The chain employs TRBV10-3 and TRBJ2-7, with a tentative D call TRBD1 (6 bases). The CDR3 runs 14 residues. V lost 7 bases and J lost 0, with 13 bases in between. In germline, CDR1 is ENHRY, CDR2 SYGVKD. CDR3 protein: CAIMEDRSSYEQYF. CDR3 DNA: TGTGCCATCATGGAAGACAGGAGCTCCTACGAGCAGTACTTC.

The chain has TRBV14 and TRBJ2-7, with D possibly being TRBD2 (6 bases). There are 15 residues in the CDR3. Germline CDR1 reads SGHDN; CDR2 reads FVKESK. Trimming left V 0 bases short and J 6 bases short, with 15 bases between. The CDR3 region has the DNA TGTGCCAGCAGCCAAGATATAGGGGAGGTTAGCGAGCAGTACTTC. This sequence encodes CASSQDIGEVSEQYF.

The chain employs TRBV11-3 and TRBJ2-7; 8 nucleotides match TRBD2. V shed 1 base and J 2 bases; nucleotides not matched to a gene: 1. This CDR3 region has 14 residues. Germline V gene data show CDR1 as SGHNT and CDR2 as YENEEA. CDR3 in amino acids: CASSLAGGTYEQYF. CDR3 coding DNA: TGTGCCAGCAGCTTAGCGGGGGGGACCTACGAGCAGTACTTC.

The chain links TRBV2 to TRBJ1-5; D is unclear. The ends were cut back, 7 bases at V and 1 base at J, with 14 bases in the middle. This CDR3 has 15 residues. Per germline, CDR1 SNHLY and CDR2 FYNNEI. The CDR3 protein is CASNWGGLSNQPQHF. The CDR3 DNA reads TGTGCCAGCAACTGGGGAGGGCTAAGCAATCAGCCCCAGCATTTT.

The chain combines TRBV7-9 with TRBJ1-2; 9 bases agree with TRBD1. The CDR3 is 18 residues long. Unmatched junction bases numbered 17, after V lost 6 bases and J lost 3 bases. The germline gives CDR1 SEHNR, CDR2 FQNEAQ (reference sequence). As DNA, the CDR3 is TGTGCCAGCAGGGGGATGAACCGACAGGGGGTGGAGGACTATGGCTACACCTTC. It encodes CASRGMNRQGVEDYGYTF.

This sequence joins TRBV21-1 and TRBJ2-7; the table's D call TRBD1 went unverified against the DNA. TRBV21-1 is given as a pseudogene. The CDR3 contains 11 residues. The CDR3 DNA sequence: TGTGCCAGCAGCCCCAGGGGCGAGCAGTACTTC. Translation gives CASSPRGEQYF.

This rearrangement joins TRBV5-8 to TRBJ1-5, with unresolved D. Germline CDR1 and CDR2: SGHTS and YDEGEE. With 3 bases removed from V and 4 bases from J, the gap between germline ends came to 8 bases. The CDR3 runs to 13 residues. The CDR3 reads CASSYRGNQPQHF. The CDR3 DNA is TGTGCCAGCAGCTACCGGGGAAATCAGCCCCAGCATTTT.

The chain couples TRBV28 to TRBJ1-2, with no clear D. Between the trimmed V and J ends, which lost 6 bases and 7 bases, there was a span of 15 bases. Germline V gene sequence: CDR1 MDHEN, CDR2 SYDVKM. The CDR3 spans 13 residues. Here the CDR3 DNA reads TGTGCCAGCAGCTCGACTCCGAATGGTGGCTACACCTTC. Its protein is CASSSTPNGGYTF.